Listed below are T cell receptor beta chains from one sample, sequenced in a study of shared clonotypes between healthy human individuals. TCRdb's copy holds only in-frame clones and misses some; the assay was immunoSEQ multiplex PCR. Here the sample spans some 500,000 clones, roughly 95% being singletons. The specimen sequenced was naive CD4+ T cells sorted from blood. Every receptor here comes from a woman aged 25 to 39 in good health. Both conserved end residues are part of each CDR3. A D gene is named only where the DNA matches it firmly. The size entry is marked missing in some rows and otherwise reads once, few, many or a size class.

d_call | clone_size | cdr3_length | j_call | v_call | cdr3_aa | cdr3_nt
NA | NA | 15 | TRBJ1-2 | TRBV5-6 | CASSQRGSVNYGYTF | TGTGCCAGCAGCCAGAGGGGGTCGGTTAACTATGGCTACACCTTC
NA | NA | 16 | TRBJ2-1 | TRBV19 | CASSTARFSPGSEQFF | TGTGCCAGTAGTACCGCCAGATTCTCCCCGGGCAGTGAGCAGTTCTTC
NA | NA | 15 | TRBJ2-1 | TRBV2 | CASSDRRLIHNEQFF | TGTGCCAGCAGTGACAGGAGACTTATCCACAATGAGCAGTTCTTC
NA | NA | 18 | TRBJ2-1 | TRBV7-2 | CASSLRDLREWSYNEQFF | TGTGCCAGCAGTTTGCGGGACCTTCGGGAGTGGTCCTACAATGAGCAGTTCTTC
TRBD2 | NA | 17 | TRBJ2-1 | TRBV11-2 | CASSPDIAGGPLTEQFF | TGTGCCAGCAGCCCAGACATAGCGGGAGGGCCGCTTACTGAGCAGTTCTTC
TRBD1 | NA | 18 | TRBJ1-3 | TRBV28 | CASSFRGQGPRSGNTIYF | TGTGCCAGCAGTTTTCGTGGACAGGGGCCCAGGTCTGGAAACACCATATATTTT
TRBD1 | NA | 16 | TRBJ1-1 | TRBV5-6 | CASSLTWTGGNTEAFF | TGTGCCAGCAGCTTGACCTGGACAGGGGGGAACACTGAAGCTTTCTTT
NA | NA | 15 | TRBJ2-7 | TRBV6-6 | CASSYSETGGNEQYF | TGTGCCAGCAGTTACTCGGAGACGGGCGGAAACGAGCAGTACTTC
NA | NA | 12 | TRBJ2-6 | TRBV7-9 | CTTGSGANVLTF | TGTACTACTGGGTCTGGGGCCAACGTCCTGACTTTC
NA | NA | 12 | TRBJ2-1 | TRBV10-1 | CASSEDGREQFF | TGCGCCAGCAGTGAAGACGGGCGCGAGCAGTTCTTC
TRBD1 | NA | 12 | TRBJ2-7 | TRBV28 | CASTHRQGFKYF | TGTGCCAGCACCCACCGACAGGGCTTTAAGTACTTC
NA | NA | 14 | TRBJ2-2 | TRBV5-1 | CASSLLPATGELFF | TGCGCCAGCAGCTTGTTACCAGCCACCGGGGAGCTGTTTTTT
NA | NA | 12 | TRBJ2-7 | TRBV10-2 | CASSITGHEQYF | TGCGCCAGCAGTATCACAGGGCACGAGCAGTACTTC
TRBD2 | NA | 15 | TRBJ2-7 | TRBV11-2 | CASSSRGVDSYEQYF | TGTGCCAGCAGCTCTCGGGGGGTAGACTCCTACGAGCAGTACTTC
TRBD1 | NA | 14 | TRBJ2-7 | TRBV2 | CASRIGQASYEQYF | TGTGCCAGCAGAATCGGACAGGCCTCCTACGAGCAGTACTTC
NA | NA | 11 | TRBJ1-2 | TRBV30 | CAWSGGGGYTF | TGTGCCTGGAGTGGGGGGGGTGGCTACACCTTC
TRBD2 | NA | 16 | TRBJ2-3 | TRBV2 | CASSPGLASSTDTQYF | TGTGCCAGCAGTCCGGGACTAGCGAGTAGCACAGATACGCAGTATTTT
NA | NA | 19 | TRBJ2-1 | TRBV5-1 | CASSLQRRSRASSYNEQFF | TGCGCCAGCAGCCTCCAGCGGCGAAGCAGGGCGAGCTCCTACAATGAGCAGTTCTTC
NA | NA | 16 | TRBJ2-3 | TRBV6-5 | CASSWDIRKYTDTQYF | TGTGCCAGCAGTTGGGACATCCGAAAATACACAGATACGCAGTATTTT
NA | NA | 14 | TRBJ2-5 | TRBV7-9 | CASSLAGGDGTQYF | TGTGCCAGCAGCTTAGCGGGAGGTGATGGGACCCAGTACTTC
NA | NA | 15 | TRBJ2-3 | TRBV7-9 | CASSLPGASTDTQYF | TGTGCCAGCAGCTTACCGGGGGCAAGCACAGATACGCAGTATTTT
NA | NA | 13 | TRBJ2-1 | TRBV28 | CASSLDGFHEQFF | TGTGCCAGCAGTTTGGACGGCTTTCATGAGCAGTTCTTC
TRBD1 | NA | 16 | TRBJ2-7 | TRBV5-1 | CASSLGTGRYVYEQYF | TGCGCCAGCAGCTTGGGGACAGGGAGGTACGTCTACGAGCAGTACTTC
NA | NA | 16 | TRBJ1-4 | TRBV28 | CASSPARARKNEKLFF | TGTGCCAGCAGTCCGGCGAGGGCACGGAAGAATGAAAAACTGTTTTTT
TRBD2 | NA | 17 | TRBJ2-2 | TRBV19 | CASFRSSGRVNTGELFF | TGTGCCAGTTTTAGGTCTAGCGGGAGGGTGAACACCGGGGAGCTGTTTTTT
TRBD2 | once | 15 | TRBJ2-7 | TRBV18 | CASSPPSSGGGEQYF | TGTGCCAGCTCACCACCGTCGTCGGGGGGGGGCGAGCAGTACTTC
NA | NA | 13 | TRBJ2-7 | TRBV7-9 | CASSLGGYGEQYF | TGTGCCAGCAGCTTAGGCGGCTATGGCGAGCAGTACTTC
NA | NA | 13 | TRBJ2-2 | TRBV19 | CASSRGSPGELFF | TGTGCCAGTAGTAGGGGGAGCCCCGGGGAGCTGTTTTTT
NA | NA | 14 | TRBJ2-6 | TRBV29-1 | CSVEEVSGANVLTF | TGCAGCGTTGAAGAAGTCTCTGGGGCCAACGTCCTGACTTTC
NA | once | 10 | TRBJ2-7 | TRBV20-1 | CSAEDYEQYF | TGCAGTGCAGAAGACTACGAGCAGTACTTC
NA | NA | 13 | TRBJ2-7 | TRBV27 | CASSIAPTYEQYF | TGTGCCAGCAGTATAGCGCCAACCTACGAGCAGTACTTC
NA | NA | 12 | TRBJ1-2 | TRBV28 | CANSLDTYGYTF | TGTGCCAACAGTTTAGACACCTATGGCTACACCTTC
TRBD1 | NA | 14 | TRBJ2-2 | TRBV5-8 | CASSPGTATGELFF | TGTGCCAGCAGCCCCGGGACAGCTACCGGGGAGCTGTTTTTT
NA | NA | 14 | TRBJ1-5 | TRBV25-1 | CASAAGKGSQPQHF | TGTGCCAGCGCTGCCGGGAAGGGGAGCCAGCCCCAGCATTTT
TRBD2 | NA | 17 | TRBJ2-7 | TRBV4-1 | CASSQGDSSGRAGEQYF | TGCGCCAGCAGCCAAGGGGACAGTAGCGGGAGGGCCGGGGAGCAGTACTTC
NA | NA | 14 | TRBJ2-7 | TRBV19 | CASSFAVASYEQYF | TGTGCCAGTAGCTTTGCGGTGGCGTCCTACGAGCAGTACTTC
NA | NA | 14 | TRBJ2-4 | TRBV5-4 | CASSPGTPKNIQYF | TGTGCCAGCAGCCCCGGGACTCCAAAAAACATTCAGTACTTC
TRBD1 | NA | 17 | TRBJ2-7 | TRBV5-1 | CASSPTIIGTGAYEQYF | TGCGCCAGCAGCCCCACGATAATTGGGACAGGGGCCTACGAGCAGTACTTC